The clone carrying this T cell receptor (beta chain) was counted a few times. Its antigen is unidentified. Included in the TCR beta cDNA libraries were unique molecular identifiers. From about 1 to 10 million T cells, 550,000 or so cDNA molecules were obtained. MiXCR was run by TCRdb on the PCR reads, yielding one entry per CDR3 protein. The sample yields some 700,000 distinct CDR3 sequences, around 60% seen once. This sample was included in a study of post-analysis software for immune sequencing data. Study details: In terms of disease course, relapsing-remitting, secondary progressive and progressive-relapsing multiple sclerosis were included. Notes on the study in general: Significantly lower normalized Chao1 diversity was found in patients with multiple sclerosis relative to controls. Controls showed lower frequencies than patients for several TRBV segments, and TRBV5-6, TRBV5-1 and TRBV20-1 were among these. Strong same-batch co-clustering of samples appeared with F measure clustering.

In germline, CDR1 is MNHNS, CDR2 SASEGT. This CDR3 is 14 amino acids long. The germline V and J ends were trimmed by 0 bases and 8 bases, with 11 bases remaining between them. The sequenced sample consisted of blood. The sequence was collected from a girl under 10 years old with multiple sclerosis. The chain combines TRBV6-1 with TRBJ2-1; D not certain. CDR3 nucleotides: TGTGCCAGCAGTGAAGCGCTTCAGGTAGATGAGCAGTTCTTC. Translating gives CASSEALQVDEQFF.